The 8 T cell receptor beta chains presented below share a single source sample, sequenced in a study of cytomegalovirus exposure and HLA in healthy donors (dated by TCRdb to about 2017). Receptor amplification or capture employed the immunoSEQ multiplex PCR assay. For the multiplex PCR, a mixture combining 60 forward primers for TCR Vbeta segments and 13 reverse primers for TCR Jbeta segments was used. TCRdb holds this immuneACCESS table with in-frame rearrangements only. Some clones are missing; in checked studies, unresolved V genes explain under half, and the rest has no known cause. The sample table holds over 95,000 clones, of which roughly three quarters were seen once. Approximately 7.7% of the sample is in the top ten clones. Material: PBMCs. The origin of the receptors is a female donor in good health and CMV-seronegative.

The rearrangement joins TRBV11-2 to TRBJ2-7, with D possibly TRBD1 on 6 matching bases. With 1 base removed from V and 0 bases from J, the gap between germline ends came to 16 bases. Germline CDR1 SGHAT, CDR2 FQNNGV. The CDR3 totals 17 residues. As DNA, the CDR3 is TGTGCCAGCAGCTTAGGACAGGCACCTACTAGCTCCTACGAGCAGTACTTC. Its protein is CASSLGQAPTSSYEQYF.

The chain combines TRBV7-3 with TRBJ2-1; D perhaps matches TRBD1 (5 bases). The CDR3 runs to 16 residues. The V gene's germline CDR1 is SGHTA and CDR2 FQGTGA. V was trimmed by 1 base and J by 0 bases, leaving 10 bases between them. The CDR3 reads CASSLKGQGSYNEQFF. The CDR3 region has the DNA TGTGCCAGCAGCTTAAAAGGGCAGGGCTCCTACAATGAGCAGTTCTTC.

The chain carries TRBV15 and TRBJ1-5; D ambiguous. The V end was cut by 5 bases, the J end by 3 bases, with 14 bases between. The CDR3 is 15 residues long. CDR1 and CDR2 (germline): LNHNV, YYDKDF (reference sequence). The CDR3 region is CATSHGGLVNQPQHF. As DNA, the CDR3 is TGTGCCACCAGCCATGGAGGGCTGGTCAATCAGCCCCAGCATTTT.

V usage is TRBV7-2 and J usage is TRBJ2-3; tentatively, D is TRBD1 (6 bases). The ends were cut back, 6 bases at V and 2 bases at J, with 12 bases in the middle. There are 14 residues in the CDR3. From germline, CDR1 is SGHTA and CDR2 FQGNSA. The CDR3 bases are TGTGCCAGCAGAACTAGGACAGCCACAGATACGCAGTATTTT. It translates to CASRTRTATDTQYF. The entire variable domain, with the rest obtained from reference TRBV7-2 and TRBJ2-3, is as follows: GAGVSQSPSNKVTEKGKDVELRCDPISGHTALYWYRQSLGQGLEFLIYFQGNSAPDKSGLPSDRFSAERTGGSVSTLTIQRTQQEDSAVYLCASRTRTATDTQYFGPGTRLTVL.

The gene calls are TRBV7-3 and TRBJ2-7, with D possibly matching TRBD1 (6 bases). The CDR3 sequence is 15 residues long. Germline CDR1 reads SGHTA; CDR2 reads FQGTGA. Trimming stripped 5 bases from V and 4 bases from J, with 18 bases between. The CDR3 nucleotides read TGTGCCAGCAGCCCTGGGGCAGGGGAGTTTTACGAGCAGTACTTC. Its protein product is CASSPGAGEFYEQYF. Filled out from reference TRBV7-3 and TRBJ2-7, the complete variable domain reads GAGVSQTPSNKVTEKGKYVELRCDPISGHTALYWYRQSLGQGPEFLIYFQGTGAADDSGLPNDRFFAVRPEGSVSTLKIQRTERGDSAVYLCASSPGAGEFYEQYFGPGTRLTVT.

V is TRBV11-3 and J is TRBJ1-1; maybe TRBD1 (5 bases). CDR1 and CDR2 (germline): SGHNT, YENEEA. Trimming shortened V by 1 base and J by 6 bases, and 9 bases separated the two germline ends. CDR3 length: 13 amino acids. CDR3 nucleotide sequence: TGTGCCAGCAGCTTAGTGTCGGGGGCTGAAGCTTTCTTT. Encoded protein: CASSLVSGAEAFF.

The rearrangement uses TRBV5-1 and TRBJ2-5, with 7 bases matching TRBD1. The V gene's germline CDR1 is SGHRS and CDR2 YFSETQ. The length of the CDR3 is 17 residues. V trimming: 1 base; J trimming: 5 bases; junction bases outside the gene matches: 14. For the CDR3, the DNA is TGCGCCAGCAGCTTGCACCCCCCGACAGGGAAGAGGGAGACCCAGTACTTC. Its protein is CASSLHPPTGKRETQYF.

V gene TRBV7-6 combines with J gene TRBJ2-6; maybe TRBD1 (6 bases). V was clipped by 5 bases and J by 0 bases, with 17 bases between them. The germline CDR1 and CDR2 sequences are SGHVS and FNYEAQ. The CDR3 totals 18 residues. The CDR3 DNA reads as TGTGCCAGCAGCCCCAACATCGGACAGACCTCTGGGGCCAACGTCCTGACTTTC. It encodes CASSPNIGQTSGANVLTF.